These T cell receptor beta chains were read from a single sample in a study of blood T cell repertoires in COVID-19. Sequencing was performed with immunoSEQ multiplex PCR; in TCRdb, only in-frame clones are kept and a portion is missing. Of hundreds of thousands of clones listed, roughly nine tenths are singletons. The sample taken for sequencing was PBMCs or T cells enriched from blood (not recorded which). These TCRs come from a man in his thirties or forties who had recovered from COVID-19. Each CDR3 is given without its conserved first and last residue. For some rows the clone size is stated as once, few or many, or as a class when expanded; others skip it.

V gene	J gene	clone size	CDR3 protein
TRBV24-1	TRBJ2-2	-	ATSDPGQGGTGELF
TRBV7-9	TRBJ1-1	-	ASSLGSAGLNTEAF
TRBV6-6	TRBJ1-6	few	ASSPRTGTGDVKGSPLH
TRBV19	TRBJ1-1	few	ASSAQGGVTEAF
TRBV5-4	TRBJ1-1	-	ASGRQGIDTEAF
TRBV29-1	TRBJ2-7	-	SFFGDTYEQY
TRBV6-6	TRBJ2-3	once	ASSWTSGADTQY
TRBV6-5	TRBJ1-1	-	ASRTSTEAF
TRBV10-2	TRBJ2-2	-	ASSSTGQGITGELF
TRBV18	TRBJ1-1	-	ASTPSGTGVAEAF
TRBV2	TRBJ1-6	-	ASTFRGNSPLH
TRBV28	TRBJ2-3	-	ASNSGGVPGTDTQY
TRBV7-2	TRBJ1-1	-	ASSLGTSAF
TRBV28	TRBJ1-4	-	AEGDRGNEKLF
TRBV18	TRBJ1-1	-	ASSPETGTNTEAF
TRBV14	TRBJ2-2	many	ASSQLLATGELF
TRBV7-9	TRBJ2-3	-	ASSLVVGGGSTDTQY
TRBV6-5	TRBJ2-2	-	ASSPRGSGELF
TRBV2	TRBJ2-5	-	ASSEEETQY
TRBV7-9	TRBJ1-5	-	ASSPDRVGQPQH
TRBV12-3/TRBV12-4	TRBJ1-1	-	ASSRTGGTEAF
TRBV15	TRBJ1-5	-	ATSRSVTGINQPQH
TRBV18	TRBJ2-1	-	ASSLFGKASGIGEQF
TRBV19	TRBJ2-7	once	ATSLADNSYEQY
TRBV28	TRBJ1-1	-	ASDIRGGNTEAF
TRBV6-6	TRBJ2-6	-	ASSRNTDSTGANVLT
TRBV27	TRBJ2-5	-	ASRVLAGGPRETQY
TRBV3-1/TRBV3-2	TRBJ2-5	-	ASSRTSGRETQY
TRBV28	TRBJ1-5	-	ASSFWDSRGNRPQH
TRBV7-2	TRBJ2-1	-	ASLADYYNEQF
TRBV5-8	TRBJ1-3	-	ASSAGQGAAGNTIY